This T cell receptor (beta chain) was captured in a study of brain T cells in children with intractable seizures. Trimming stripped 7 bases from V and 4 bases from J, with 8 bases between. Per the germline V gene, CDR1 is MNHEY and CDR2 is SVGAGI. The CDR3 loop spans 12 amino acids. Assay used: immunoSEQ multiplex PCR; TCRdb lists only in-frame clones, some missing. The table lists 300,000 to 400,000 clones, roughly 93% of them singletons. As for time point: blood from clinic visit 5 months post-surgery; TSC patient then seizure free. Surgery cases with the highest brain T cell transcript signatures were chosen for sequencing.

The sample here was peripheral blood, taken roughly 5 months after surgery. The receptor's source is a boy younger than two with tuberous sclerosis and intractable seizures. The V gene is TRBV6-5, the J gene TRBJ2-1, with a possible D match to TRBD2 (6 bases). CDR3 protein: CASKRGYNEQFF. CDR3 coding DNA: TGTGCCAGCAAACGGGGGTACAATGAGCAGTTCTTC.